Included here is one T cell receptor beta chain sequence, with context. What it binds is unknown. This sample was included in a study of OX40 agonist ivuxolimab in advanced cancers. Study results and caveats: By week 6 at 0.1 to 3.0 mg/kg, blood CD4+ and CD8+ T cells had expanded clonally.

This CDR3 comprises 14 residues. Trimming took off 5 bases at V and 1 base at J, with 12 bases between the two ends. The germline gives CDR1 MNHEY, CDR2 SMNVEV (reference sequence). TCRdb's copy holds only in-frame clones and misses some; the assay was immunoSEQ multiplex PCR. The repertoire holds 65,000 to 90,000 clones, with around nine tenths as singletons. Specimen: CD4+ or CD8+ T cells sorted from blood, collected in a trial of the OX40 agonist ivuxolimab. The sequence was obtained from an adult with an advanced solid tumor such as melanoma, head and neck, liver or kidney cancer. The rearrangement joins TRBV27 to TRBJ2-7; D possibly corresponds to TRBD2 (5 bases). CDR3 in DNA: TGTGCCAGCAGTGCCCCTCGGGATTCCTACGAGCAGTACTTC. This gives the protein CASSAPRDSYEQYF.